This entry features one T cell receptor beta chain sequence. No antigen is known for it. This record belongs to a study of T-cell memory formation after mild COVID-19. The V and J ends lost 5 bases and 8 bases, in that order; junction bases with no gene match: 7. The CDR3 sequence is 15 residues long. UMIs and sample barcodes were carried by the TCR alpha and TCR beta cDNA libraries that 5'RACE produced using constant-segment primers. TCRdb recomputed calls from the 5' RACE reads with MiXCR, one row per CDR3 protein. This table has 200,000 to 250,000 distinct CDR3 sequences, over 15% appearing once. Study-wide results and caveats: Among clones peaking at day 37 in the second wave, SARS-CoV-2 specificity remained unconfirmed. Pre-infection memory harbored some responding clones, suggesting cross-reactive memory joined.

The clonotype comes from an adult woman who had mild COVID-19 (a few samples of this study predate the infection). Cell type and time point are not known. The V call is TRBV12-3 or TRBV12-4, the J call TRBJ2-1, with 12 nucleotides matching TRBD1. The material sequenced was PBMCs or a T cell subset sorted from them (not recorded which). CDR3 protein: CASSGGTGGFYEQFF. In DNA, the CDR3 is TGTGCCAGCAGTGGGGGGACAGGGGGCTTTTATGAGCAGTTCTTC.